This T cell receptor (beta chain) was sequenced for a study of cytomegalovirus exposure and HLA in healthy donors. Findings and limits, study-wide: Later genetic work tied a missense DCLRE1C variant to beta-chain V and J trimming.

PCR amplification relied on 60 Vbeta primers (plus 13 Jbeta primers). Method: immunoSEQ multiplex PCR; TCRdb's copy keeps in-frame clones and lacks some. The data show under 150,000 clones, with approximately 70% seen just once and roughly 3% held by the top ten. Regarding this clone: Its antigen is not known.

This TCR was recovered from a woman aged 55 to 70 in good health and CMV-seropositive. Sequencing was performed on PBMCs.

As DNA, the CDR3 is TGCGCCAGCAGCCTTACAGGGACTAGCAATCAGCCCCAGCATTTT. Translation gives CASSLTGTSNQPQHF. V usage is TRBV5-1 and J usage is TRBJ1-5, with a weak D call TRBD1 (6 bases). Germline CDR1 SGHRS, CDR2 YFSETQ. V lost 4 bases, J lost 0 bases, and 11 bases lay in between. CDR3 length equals 15 residues.